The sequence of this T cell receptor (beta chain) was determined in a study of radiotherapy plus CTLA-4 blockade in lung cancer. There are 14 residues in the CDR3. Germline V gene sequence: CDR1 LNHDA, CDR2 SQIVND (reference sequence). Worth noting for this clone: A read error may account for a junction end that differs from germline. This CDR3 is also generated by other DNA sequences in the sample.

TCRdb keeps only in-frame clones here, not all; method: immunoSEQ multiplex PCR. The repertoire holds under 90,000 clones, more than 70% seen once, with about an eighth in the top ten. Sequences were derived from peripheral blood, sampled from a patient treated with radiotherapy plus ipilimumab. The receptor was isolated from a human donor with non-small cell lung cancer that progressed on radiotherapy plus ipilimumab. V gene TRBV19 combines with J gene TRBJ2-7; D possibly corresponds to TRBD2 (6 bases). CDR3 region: CASSLGGDSYEQYF. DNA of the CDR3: TGCGCCAGTAGTCTCGGAGGGGACTCCTACGAGCAGTACTTC.